Listed here are 27 T cell receptor beta chains from one sample, sequenced in a study of blood T cell repertoires in COVID-19. Method: immunoSEQ multiplex PCR; TCRdb's copy keeps in-frame clones and lacks some. This sample carries around 500,000 clones, more than 85% of them seen once, and the ten largest clones take 6.5% to 8.5%. What was sequenced was PBMCs or T cells enriched from blood (not recorded which). The receptors stem from a woman aged 60-70 years who had recovered from COVID-19.

V gene TRBV7-2 combines with J gene TRBJ1-2; 9 bases are shared with TRBD1. After removal of 6 bases from V and 4 bases from J, the junction contained 3 bases not matched to a gene. This CDR3 has 13 amino acids. Germline lookup yields CDR1 SGHTA and CDR2 FQGNSA. The CDR3 DNA is TGTGCCAGCAGACCGGGACAGGGCTATGGCTACACCTTC. This translates into CASRPGQGYGYTF.

This clone was observed a single time. V and J are TRBV11-2 and TRBJ2-7; 8 bases fit TRBD1. Germline-derived CDR1 and CDR2 are SGHAT and FQNNGV. Trimming took 0 bases from V and 3 from J; bases not matched to a gene: 4. CDR3 length equals 15 residues. In DNA form, the CDR3 reads TGTGCCAGCAGCTTAGAGACAGGGGCCGGCTACGAGCAGTACTTC. Translating it yields CASSLETGAGYEQYF.

The rearrangement uses TRBV5-5 and TRBJ2-7, with a weak D call TRBD2 (6 bases). Germline loops: CDR1 SGHKS, CDR2 YYEKEE (reference sequence). Trimming took off 2 bases at V and 7 bases at J, with 25 bases between the two ends. The CDR3 sequence is 17 residues long. In DNA, the CDR3 is TGTGCCAGCAGCTTTATCCCCGGGACCGGGAGTGTGAAAGAGCAGTACTTC. This gives the protein CASSFIPGTGSVKEQYF.

The sample holds one count of this clone. This chain joins TRBV7-2 and TRBJ2-3; 10 bases line up with TRBD2. Unmatched junction bases numbered 4, after V lost 3 bases and J lost 1 base. The length of the CDR3 is 16 residues. CDR1 is SGHTA and CDR2 is FQGNSA in the germline V gene. The CDR3 DNA reads as TGTGCCAGCAGCTTTAAAGCGGGGGGGCGCACAGATACGCAGTATTTT. Translation: CASSFKAGGRTDTQYF.

The chain recombines TRBV29-1 with TRBJ1-3; D not certain. Germline CDR1 reads SQVTM; CDR2 reads ANQGSEA. The CDR3 is 13 residues long. V lost 5 bases and J lost 0, with 8 bases in between. The CDR3 nucleotides read TGCAGCGTTACGGGATCCTCTGGAAACACCATATATTTT. Its translation: CSVTGSSGNTIYF.

About this clone: The identical CDR3 is also encoded by other nucleotide sequences in the sample. The V call is TRBV18, the J call TRBJ1-2; D perhaps matches TRBD1 (6 bases). CDR3 size: 15 residues. Germline V CDR1 and CDR2: KGHSH, LQKENI. The V end was cut by 3 bases, the J end by 0 bases, with 11 bases between. The CDR3 reads CASSPGTGSNYGYTF. CDR3 DNA: TGTGCCAGCTCACCGGGAACAGGGTCTAACTATGGCTACACCTTC.

This rearrangement joins TRBV7-2 to TRBJ2-1; a possible D gene is TRBD1 (6 bases). V was clipped by 10 bases and J by 1 base, with 17 bases between them. The CDR3 extends over 15 amino acids. In germline, CDR1 is SGHTA, CDR2 FQGNSA. This CDR3 reads CATRWAGESYNEQFF. The CDR3 DNA sequence: TGTGCCACCCGCTGGGCAGGGGAGTCCTACAATGAGCAGTTCTTC.

To note about this clone: This specimen includes other DNA sequences encoding the same CDR3. This rearrangement joins TRBV5-1 to TRBJ2-4; possibly TRBD2 for D (6 bases). The CDR3 is 15 residues long. CDR1 is SGHRS and CDR2 is YFSETQ in the germline V gene. Between the trimmed V and J ends, which lost 2 bases and 0 bases, there was a span of 9 bases. The CDR3 sequence: CASSLVGGAKNIQYF. The CDR3, as DNA: TGCGCCAGCAGCTTAGTCGGGGGAGCCAAAAACATTCAGTACTTC.

This rearrangement joins TRBV6-1 to TRBJ2-7, with TRBD1 identical over 7 bases. The germline CDR1 and CDR2 sequences are MNHNS and SASEGT. This CDR3 region has 14 residues. The junction had 6 bases not matched to a gene; V was cut back by 2 bases and J by 5 bases. As DNA, the CDR3 is TGTGCCAGCAGTGAACCCCTAGGGGGCCACGAGCAGTACGTC. This codes for CASSEPLGGHEQYV.

This chain uses TRBV3-1 (or the pseudogene TRBV3-2) with TRBJ2-6; tentative D call: TRBD2 (6 bases). CDR3 size: 15 residues. The V and J ends lost 3 bases and 2 bases respectively, with 8 bases between them. Germline values: CDR1 LGHDT, CDR2 YNNKEL (reference sequence). CDR3 DNA sequence: TGTGCCAGCAGCCAGGGGGGTCCTGGGGCCAACGTCCTGACTTTC. This gives the protein CASSQGGPGANVLTF.

The chain uses TRBV9 and TRBJ1-1; possibly TRBD1 for D (6 bases). The CDR3 covers 16 residues. Germline V CDR1 and CDR2: SGDLS, YYNGEE. The V and J ends lost 3 bases and 1 base respectively, with 16 bases between them. CDR3 region: CASSATKGQANTEAFF. The CDR3, as DNA: TGTGCCAGCAGCGCAACGAAGGGACAAGCGAACACTGAAGCTTTCTTT. The whole variable domain, filled in from reference TRBV9 and TRBJ1-1, reads DSGVTQTPKHLITATGQRVTLRCSPRSGDLSVYWYQQSLDQGLQFLIQYYNGEERAKGNILERFSAQQFPDLHSELNLSSLELGDSALYFCASSATKGQANTEAFFGQGTRLTVV.

V is TRBV24-1 and J is TRBJ2-2; TRBD2 matches 9 bases. Trimming took 7 bases from V and 1 from J; bases not matched to a gene: 27. Germline V CDR1 and CDR2: KGHDR, SFDVKD. The CDR3 totals 23 residues. CDR3 nucleotides: TGTGCCACCAGCCCCCCCAAAAGCGGGGGGCCGCCGACGATACAAATGAACACCGGGGAGCTGTTTTTT. Translation: CATSPPKSGGPPTIQMNTGELFF.

This chain uses TRBV28 with TRBJ1-1; 9 positions agree with TRBD1. With V trimmed by 5 bases and J by 4 bases, 8 bases remained unmatched. Germline V lookup: CDR1 MDHEN, CDR2 SYDVKM. This CDR3 comprises 15 residues. CDR3 sequence: CASSPSGQGGTEAFF. The CDR3 DNA follows: TGTGCCAGCAGTCCCTCGGGACAGGGCGGCACTGAAGCTTTCTTT. The whole variable domain, filled in from reference TRBV28 and TRBJ1-1, reads DVKVTQSSRYLVKRTGEKVFLECVQDMDHENMFWYRQDPGLGLRLIYFSYDVKMKEKGDIPEGYSVSREKKERFSLILESASTNQTSMYLCASSPSGQGGTEAFFGQGTRLTVV.

J is TRBJ1-4 and V is TRBV28, with unresolved D. The CDR3 is 14 amino acids. Germline loops: CDR1 MDHEN, CDR2 SYDVKM. Trimming took 5 bases from V and 0 from J, leaving 7 bases between them. The CDR3 DNA follows: TGTGCCAGCAGTCCCCCTTCAACTAATGAAAAACTGTTTTTT. Its translation: CASSPPSTNEKLFF.

The J gene is TRBJ1-1, the V gene TRBV2, with D uncertain. This CDR3 has 14 amino acids. CDR1 is SNHLY and CDR2 is FYNNEI in the germline V gene. V lost 1 base, J lost 4 bases, and 10 bases lay in between. The CDR3 loop reads CASSEGRGLTEAFF. CDR3 in DNA: TGTGCCAGCAGTGAAGGTCGAGGGCTCACTGAAGCTTTCTTT.

The rearrangement links TRBV27 to TRBJ2-7; a weak D match, TRBD1 (6 bases). The CDR3 spans 15 residues. V lost 4 bases and J 2 bases, leaving 15 bases between the germline ends. CDR1 and CDR2 from the germline V gene are MNHEY and SMNVEV (reference sequence). The DNA of the CDR3 is TGTGCCAGCAGTTCCCTACAGGGAGCGGCCTACGAGCAGTACTTC. The encoded protein is CASSSLQGAAYEQYF.

This clone showed up just once. The CDR3 loop reads CAWSPGRQETQYF. The CDR3 DNA reads as TGTGCCTGGAGTCCTGGCCGCCAAGAGACCCAGTACTTC. The chain joins TRBV30 to TRBJ2-5; D unclear. The CDR3 length is 13 residues. CDR1 GTSNPN and CDR2 SVGIG come from the germline V gene (reference sequence). V was trimmed by 2 bases and J by 1 base, leaving 8 bases between them.

The rearrangement links TRBV18 to TRBJ1-5, with a tentative D call TRBD1 (6 bases). The CDR3 contains 14 residues. The germline V gene encodes CDR1 KGHSH and CDR2 LQKENI. V lost 4 bases and J 3 bases, leaving 10 bases between the germline ends. The CDR3 nucleotides read TGTGCCAGCTCACTGGGACAACCCAATCAGCCCCAGCATTTT. The encoded protein is CASSLGQPNQPQHF.

The DNA of the CDR3 is TGTGCCAGCAGTTACCGGGACAGCTATGGCTACACCTTC. This sequence encodes CASSYRDSYGYTF. This chain joins TRBV12-3 or TRBV12-4 and TRBJ1-2, with 7 positions matching TRBD1. The CDR3 runs to 13 residues. The V and J ends lost 4 bases and 4 bases, in that order; junction bases with no gene match: 3.

V and J are TRBV6-1 and TRBJ2-2; 9 bases are a match to TRBD1. CDR3 length: 16 residues. J lost 1 base, V lost 4 bases, and 4 bases had no gene match. In germline, CDR1 is MNHNS, CDR2 SASEGT. This CDR3 is CASSVNRGLNTGELFF. As DNA, the CDR3 is TGTGCCAGCAGTGTAAACAGGGGGCTGAACACCGGGGAGCTGTTTTTT.

The rearrangement joins TRBV2 to TRBJ2-1, with D hard to call. Trimming removed 6 bases at V and 10 bases at J, with 13 bases between. The CDR3 is made up of 12 amino acids. In germline, CDR1 is SNHLY, CDR2 FYNNEI. The CDR3 loop is CASSRGFSEQFF. The CDR3 bases are TGTGCCAGCAGCCGAGGATTCTCGGAGCAGTTCTTC.

J is TRBJ1-2 and V is TRBV4-1; 10 nucleotides align to TRBD1. Trimming at V came to 5 bases and at J to 4 bases, leaving 7 bases not matched to a gene. The CDR3 loop spans 15 amino acids. CDR1 MGHRA and CDR2 YSYEKL come from the germline V gene. CDR3 nucleotides: TGCGCCAGCAGCAATACCGGGACAGGGGCCTATGGCTACACCTTC. It translates to CASSNTGTGAYGYTF.

This clone appeared a few times. The rearrangement uses TRBV24-1 and TRBJ1-5, with 9 bases fitting TRBD1. Per germline, CDR1 KGHDR and CDR2 SFDVKD. After removal of 6 bases from V and 5 bases from J, the junction contained 4 bases not matched to a gene. The CDR3 covers 14 residues. The CDR3 is CATSPGQGYQPQHF. The CDR3 DNA sequence: TGTGCCACCAGTCCCGGACAGGGGTATCAGCCCCAGCATTTT.

The chain links TRBV5-6 to TRBJ2-1; the match to TRBD2 covers 11 bases. V gave up 3 bases and J gave up 8 bases; unmatched junction bases: 7. The CDR3 is 15 amino acids. From germline, CDR1 is SGHDT and CDR2 YYEEEE. The CDR3 DNA reads as TGTGCCAGCAGCTACCGACTAGCGGGGTTGGATGAGCAGTTCTTC. Translating it yields CASSYRLAGLDEQFF.

This chain links TRBV12-5 with TRBJ2-7; TRBD2 agrees at 8 bases. CDR1 is LGHNT, CDR2 FRNRAP, per germline. The CDR3 extends over 16 amino acids. V lost 0 bases to trimming and J lost 5 bases; unmatched junction nucleotides: 9. The CDR3 DNA reads TGTGCTAGTGGTTTGGTAGTGACGGGGGGGCCCCACGAGCAGTACTTC. Translation gives CASGLVVTGGPHEQYF.

This clone has just one count. V is TRBV10-3 and J is TRBJ2-2; D gene unclear. Germline V gene data show CDR1 as ENHRY and CDR2 as SYGVKD. The CDR3 totals 12 residues. V shed 5 bases and J shed 8 bases, with 9 bases lying between them. The CDR3 reads CAISPRWGELFF. The CDR3 nucleotides are TGTGCCATCAGTCCCAGATGGGGGGAGCTGTTTTTT.

The chain employs TRBV15 and TRBJ2-1; TRBD2 might be the D (6 bases). Germline CDR1 LNHNV, CDR2 YYDKDF (reference sequence). V lost 3 bases and J lost 6, with 12 bases in between. The CDR3 sequence is 14 residues long. The CDR3 sequence: CATSRGLDPNEQFF. CDR3 DNA sequence: TGTGCCACCAGCAGGGGACTGGACCCCAATGAGCAGTTCTTC.